This TCR beta chain was sequenced during a study of T-cell memory formation after mild COVID-19. MiXCR was run by TCRdb on the 5' RACE reads, yielding one entry per CDR3 protein. The table lists about 110,000 distinct CDR3 sequences, roughly an eighth of them singletons. There are 13 residues in the CDR3. Germline values: CDR1 GTSNPN, CDR2 SVGIG (reference sequence). Losses at the gene ends were 5 bases for V and 3 bases for J; bases not matched to a gene: 4. About this clonotype itself: The target antigen is unknown.

Study conclusions and caveats: Some SARS-CoV-2-responding clones were already detected in memory before infection. Among clones contracting day 15 to 85, CD4/CD8 was balanced, whereas later expanders leaned CD4+. Among contracting clones, CD4+ were mainly CM/EM and CD8+ enriched in EMRA.

Sequenced input: PBMCs or a T cell subset sorted from them (not recorded which). The rearrangement joins TRBV30 to TRBJ2-7; 10 bases align to TRBD2. The sequence derives from an adult woman who had mild COVID-19 (a few samples of this study predate the infection). Cell type and time point are not known. The CDR3 coding sequence is TGTGCCTGGGGACTAGCGGATCTCTACGAGCAGTACTTC. As protein: CAWGLADLYEQYF.